This T cell receptor (beta chain) was recovered during a study of technical replicates of blood from a handful of donors. The table came from immunoSEQ multiplex PCR; TCRdb's copy has only in-frame clones and leaves some out. The data show around 67,000 clones, roughly 95% seen once. CDR1 and CDR2 (germline): SGHTA, FQGNSA. The CDR3 totals 16 residues. V lost 5 bases and J lost 4; bases outside the gene matches: 5. Only one count was recorded for this clone. The chain couples TRBV7-2 to TRBJ2-3; TRBD2 aligns across 14 bases. The TCR originated in a human donor in good health. The sequenced sample was T cells isolated from PBMCs. The CDR3, as DNA: TGTGCCAGCAGCACAGGACTAGCGGGAGGAGCAGATACGCAGTATTTT. The encoded protein is CASSTGLAGGADTQYF. The full variable domain, rest sourced from reference TRBV7-2 and TRBJ2-3, is GAGVSQSPSNKVTEKGKDVELRCDPISGHTALYWYRQSLGQGLEFLIYFQGNSAPDKSGLPSDRFSAERTGGSVSTLTIQRTQQEDSAVYLCASSTGLAGGADTQYFGPGTRLTVL.